The entry that follows covers one T cell receptor beta chain sequence. Per germline, CDR1 SNHLY and CDR2 FYNNEI. Trimming removed 1 base at V and 1 base at J, with 13 bases between. The length of the CDR3 is 16 residues. The data are from a study of blood T cell repertoires in COVID-19. In the study overall: From the United States, Italy and Spain came samples of acute and convalescent COVID-19. In each case, the material was cDNA or gDNA derived from T cells, B-cell-depleted T cells, or PBMCs.

Methods used by the authors: Quantification of nucleated cells was approximated via reference gene primer amplification. TCRdb keeps only in-frame clones here, not all; method: immunoSEQ multiplex PCR. The DNA gave D and trimming, while V, J and clone size come from that table. Among some 370,000 clones listed, about 89% were seen once. This TCR derives from a woman in her 30s with COVID-19, enrolled during active disease. The sequenced material came from peripheral blood. The rearrangement joins TRBV2 to TRBJ2-5; possibly TRBD2 for D (5 bases). The CDR3 region has the DNA TGTGCCAGCAGTGAAGGAGGGAGACGTCTCCAAGAGACCCAGTACTTC. Its translation: CASSEGGRRLQETQYF.